Each of the 31 T cell receptor beta chains below was sequenced from the same sample in a study of cytomegalovirus exposure and HLA in healthy donors. The assay was immunoSEQ multiplex PCR, and TCRdb's table has in-frame clones only and misses some. This table has 130,000 to 150,000 clones, roughly nine tenths appearing once. Sequenced sample: PBMCs. These receptors all come from a woman younger than 30 in good health and CMV-seropositive.

The chain combines TRBV10-3 with TRBJ2-1; 10 bases agree with TRBD2. J lost 4 bases, V lost 10 bases, and 4 bases had no gene match. The CDR3 loop spans 13 amino acids. Germline lookup yields CDR1 ENHRY and CDR2 SYGVKD. CDR3 in DNA: TGTGCCACTAGCGGGGGACTATACAATGAGCAGTTCTTC. It encodes CATSGGLYNEQFF.

The chain joins TRBV19 to TRBJ1-5; 7 bases are a match to TRBD1. This CDR3 comprises 15 residues. The germline gives CDR1 LNHDA, CDR2 SQIVND (reference sequence). V lost 6 bases to trimming and J lost 1 base; unmatched junction nucleotides: 6. CDR3 protein: CASSTGELSNQPQHF. The CDR3 coding sequence is TGTGCCAGTAGCACAGGGGAATTGAGCAATCAGCCCCAGCATTTT.

The V call is TRBV25-1, the J call TRBJ2-7; no clear D. Germline V CDR1 and CDR2: MGHDK, SYGVNS. The CDR3 has 13 residues. Trimming took 2 bases from V and 4 from J, leaving 9 bases between them. CDR3 in amino acids: CASSELDGYEQYF. The CDR3 DNA reads TGTGCCAGCAGTGAACTTGACGGGTACGAGCAGTACTTC.

The chain couples TRBV1 to TRBJ1-2; TRBD1 is taken as the D call from the table, unchecked against the DNA. TRBV1 corresponds to a pseudogene. This CDR3 has 15 residues. The CDR3 sequence is CTSSRWDRGAYGYTF. DNA of the CDR3: TGCACCAGCAGTCGGTGGGACAGGGGAGCCTATGGCTACACCTTC.

The chain has TRBV5-1 and TRBJ2-2, with D possibly TRBD2 on 6 matching bases. The CDR3 is 14 amino acids. The germline V gene has CDR1 SGHRS and CDR2 YFSETQ. V was clipped by 5 bases and J by 6 bases, with 14 bases between them. As DNA, the CDR3 is TGCGCCAGCAGGGAGGGCACCGGTGCCGGGGAGCTGTTTTTT. It encodes CASREGTGAGELFF.

This chain joins TRBV19 and TRBJ1-2; TRBD1 aligns across 11 bases. CDR1 LNHDA and CDR2 SQIVND come from the germline V gene (reference sequence). Trimming removed 3 bases from V and 4 bases from J; junction bases left unmatched: 4. The CDR3 contains 15 residues. The CDR3 bases are TGTGCCAGTAGTATTGGACAGGGGGCAGGCTATGGCTACACCTTC. It encodes CASSIGQGAGYGYTF.

The CDR3 reads CASSYSAGGPRETQYF. CDR3 nucleotides: TGTGCCAGCAGTTATTCAGCGGGGGGGCCGCGGGAGACCCAGTACTTC. The chain is built from TRBV6-6 and TRBJ2-5; TRBD2 aligns across 10 bases. Germline trimming cut 3 bases from V and 5 bases from J; bases unmatched to any gene: 9. CDR1 is MNHNY and CDR2 is SVGAGI in the germline V gene (reference sequence). The CDR3 has 16 amino acids.

The J gene is TRBJ2-7, the V gene TRBV11-2, with TRBD2 as a possible D gene (7 bases). Germline assignment: CDR1 SGHAT and CDR2 FQNNGV. The germline V and J ends were trimmed by 1 base and 2 bases, with 12 bases remaining between them. The CDR3 extends over 15 amino acids. The CDR3 loop is CASSLAAGAAYEQYF. The CDR3 nucleotides read TGTGCCAGCAGCTTAGCGGCGGGGGCAGCCTACGAGCAGTACTTC. The variable domain in full, with the rest retrieved from reference TRBV11-2 and TRBJ2-7, is EAGVAQSPRYKIIEKRQSVAFWCNPISGHATLYWYQQILGQGPKLLIQFQNNGVVDDSQLPKDRFSAERLKGVDSTLKIQPAKLEDSAVYLCASSLAAGAAYEQYFGPGTRLTVT.

The chain employs TRBV5-6 and TRBJ2-7; a possible D gene is TRBD1 (6 bases). Trimming removed 1 base at V and 1 base at J, with 18 bases between. Germline loops: CDR1 SGHDT, CDR2 YYEEEE. This CDR3 contains 17 residues. CDR3 in amino acids: CASSLSPIRQASYEQYF. In nucleotides, the CDR3 is TGTGCCAGCAGCTTGAGTCCTATACGACAGGCGTCCTACGAGCAGTACTTC.

Note on this clone: The junction differs from germline at one of its ends, possibly a read error. The CDR3 nucleotides are TGTGCCAGCAATGAAATCGGTAGCGGGGGAGATACGCAGTATTTT. It codes for CASNEIGSGGDTQYF. The chain couples TRBV2 to TRBJ2-3, with 9 positions matching TRBD2. Germline V lookup: CDR1 SNHLY, CDR2 FYNNEI. The length of the CDR3 is 15 residues.

The chain joins TRBV7-6 to TRBJ1-2; no clear D gene. V was shortened by 1 base and J by 0 bases, with 9 bases between the two germline ends. CDR3 length equals 15 residues. Germline CDR1 is SGHVS and CDR2 is FNYEAQ. CDR3 bases: TGTGCCAGCAGCTTAGAGGCAGGATCTAACTATGGCTACACCTTC. This gives the protein CASSLEAGSNYGYTF.

The chain employs TRBV6-1 and TRBJ1-1, with D possibly being TRBD1 (6 bases). The CDR3 has 13 amino acids. Germline loops: CDR1 MNHNS, CDR2 SASEGT. Between the trimmed V and J ends, which lost 6 bases and 5 bases, there was a span of 13 bases. The DNA of the CDR3 is TGTGCCAGCAGCCAGGGGCGCAAGACTGAAGCTTTCTTT. It codes for CASSQGRKTEAFF.

The V call is TRBV7-6, the J call TRBJ2-5; 8 positions agree with TRBD2. Germline-derived CDR1 and CDR2 are SGHVS and FNYEAQ. V gave up 1 base and J gave up 5 bases; unmatched junction bases: 9. The CDR3 is made up of 16 amino acids. The CDR3 protein is CASSLEGAGGTETQYF. The CDR3 DNA is TGTGCCAGCAGCTTAGAAGGGGCGGGGGGTACGGAGACCCAGTACTTC.

The rearrangement links TRBV6-5 to TRBJ2-3; D is perhaps TRBD2 (6 bases). The CDR3 loop spans 16 amino acids. V lost 1 base and J 0 bases, leaving 11 bases between the germline ends. Germline values: CDR1 MNHEY, CDR2 SVGAGI. The CDR3 bases are TGTGCCAGCAGTTACTTCGGGGGAACTAGCACAGATACGCAGTATTTT. Translation gives CASSYFGGTSTDTQYF.

J is TRBJ1-5 and V is TRBV6-1; D gene uncertain. Trimming took off 1 base at V and 5 bases at J, with 12 bases between the two ends. This CDR3 has 15 residues. The V gene's germline CDR1 is MNHNS and CDR2 SASEGT. The CDR3 nucleotides are TGTGCCAGCAGTGAAGGGCCGGGAAACTATCAGCCCCAGCATTTT. It encodes CASSEGPGNYQPQHF.

The V gene is TRBV28, the J gene TRBJ2-7; 8 bases are shared with TRBD2. After removal of 6 bases from V and 1 base from J, the junction contained 11 bases not matched to a gene. This CDR3 is built from 16 residues. CDR1 is MDHEN, CDR2 SYDVKM, per germline. The CDR3 spells CASSSPRLARSYEQYF. The CDR3 bases are TGTGCCAGCAGCTCGCCGAGACTAGCGAGGTCCTACGAGCAGTACTTC.

V and J are TRBV6-4 and TRBJ2-1; D unresolved. V dropped 3 bases and J dropped 0 bases, with 9 bases sitting between them. CDR1 is MRHNA and CDR2 is SNTAGT in the germline V gene. This CDR3 comprises 15 residues. The DNA of the CDR3 is TGTGCCAGCAGTGAAGGCGGAAGCTCCTACAATGAGCAGTTCTTC. Translated, it gives CASSEGGSSYNEQFF.

This clone was counted a single time. The chain couples TRBV10-3 to TRBJ2-5; D might be TRBD2 (5 bases). CDR1 and CDR2 from the germline V gene are ENHRY and SYGVKD. Trimming removed 0 bases from V and 3 bases from J, with 14 bases in between. The CDR3 consists of 16 residues. CDR3: CAISESALRAKETQYF. In DNA, the CDR3 is TGTGCCATCAGTGAGTCGGCTTTGAGGGCCAAAGAGACCCAGTACTTC.

The chain uses TRBV14 and TRBJ2-3, with TRBD2 matching over 11 bases. V trimming: 4 bases; J trimming: 2 bases; junction bases outside the gene matches: 5. The CDR3 length is 16 residues. Germline CDR1 reads SGHDN; CDR2 reads FVKESK. CDR3 nucleotide sequence: TGTGCCAGCAGCCCCCTAGCGGGGGGAATCACAGATACGCAGTATTTT. The encoded protein is CASSPLAGGITDTQYF.

The chain has TRBV4-3 and TRBJ2-1; 7 bases match TRBD1. The CDR3 is 16 amino acids. Unmatched junction bases numbered 7, after V lost 0 bases and J lost 5 bases. Per the germline V gene, CDR1 is LGHNA and CDR2 is YSLEER. The CDR3 loop is CASSQERGQKDNEQFF. The CDR3 bases are TGCGCCAGCAGCCAAGAGAGGGGGCAAAAGGACAATGAGCAGTTCTTC.

The chain links TRBV19 to TRBJ2-4; a possible D gene is TRBD1 (6 bases). The CDR3 is 14 amino acids. V gave up 9 bases and J gave up 0 bases, with 12 bases separating them. CDR1 is LNHDA, CDR2 SQIVND, per germline (reference sequence). The CDR3 nucleotides read TGTGCCAGCCGGGACACCTTAGCCAAAAACATTCAGTACTTC. It codes for CASRDTLAKNIQYF.

On this clone: This same CDR3 is encoded by further DNA sequences in the sample. The rearrangement uses TRBV7-6 and TRBJ2-5, with 7 positions matching TRBD2. This CDR3 contains 14 residues. The V and J ends lost 1 base and 2 bases, in that order; junction bases with no gene match: 1. CDR1 is SGHVS and CDR2 is FNYEAQ in the germline V gene. The DNA for the CDR3 is TGTGCCAGCAGCTTAGGGGGGGGGCAAGAGACCCAGTACTTC. Translation: CASSLGGGQETQYF.

V usage is TRBV2 and J usage is TRBJ2-1; no reliable D call. CDR1 is SNHLY, CDR2 FYNNEI, per germline. The CDR3 loop spans 14 amino acids. V lost 2 bases, J lost 2 bases, and 7 bases lay in between. CDR3 sequence: CASSEIATYNEQFF. In DNA, the CDR3 is TGTGCCAGCAGTGAAATTGCTACCTACAATGAGCAGTTCTTC. Together with reference TRBV2 and TRBJ2-1, the CDR3 gives the full variable domain: EPEVTQTPSHQVTQMGQEVILRCVPISNHLYFYWYRQILGQKVEFLVSFYNNEISEKSEIFDDQFSVERPDGSNFTLKIRSTKLEDSAMYFCASSEIATYNEQFFGPGTRLTVL.

J is TRBJ2-7 and V is TRBV6-5, with 11 bases lining up with TRBD1. Germline V gives CDR1 MNHEY, CDR2 SVGAGI. The CDR3 is made up of 16 amino acids. The V and J ends lost 0 bases and 4 bases, in that order; junction bases with no gene match: 5. The CDR3 here is CASSYSAGTGGYEQYF. The CDR3 nucleotides read TGTGCCAGCAGTTACTCAGCCGGGACAGGGGGATACGAGCAGTACTTC.

V gene TRBV6-5 combines with J gene TRBJ1-2; D is unclear. CDR3 length: 15 residues. V was cut by 5 bases and J by 4 bases, with 17 bases left in between. Germline assignment: CDR1 MNHEY and CDR2 SVGAGI. In DNA, the CDR3 is TGTGCCAGCAGTCAAGACCCCGGGGTGACCTATGGCTACACCTTC. Its translation is CASSQDPGVTYGYTF.

The chain recombines TRBV28 with TRBJ2-1; a possible D gene is TRBD1 (6 bases). V lost 2 bases and J 8 bases, leaving 13 bases between the germline ends. The CDR3 extends over 14 amino acids. Germline values: CDR1 MDHEN, CDR2 SYDVKM. The CDR3 spells CASSLNRVGDEQFF. CDR3 sequence (DNA): TGTGCCAGCAGTTTAAACAGGGTTGGGGATGAGCAGTTCTTC.

The V gene is TRBV19, the J gene TRBJ1-4, with a possible D match to TRBD1 (5 bases). The CDR3 runs 17 residues. The V and J ends lost 0 bases and 2 bases respectively, with 13 bases between them. Germline CDR1 is LNHDA and CDR2 is SQIVND (reference sequence). The CDR3 region has the DNA TGTGCCAGTAGTATAGATCTCGCAGGGCGGACTAATGAAAAACTGTTTTTT. Translating it yields CASSIDLAGRTNEKLFF. Variable domain in full (rest from reference TRBV19 and TRBJ1-4): DGGITQSPKYLFRKEGQNVTLSCEQNLNHDAMYWYRQDPGQGLRLIYYSQIVNDFQKGDIAEGYSVSREKKESFPLTVTSAQKNPTAFYLCASSIDLAGRTNEKLFFGSGTQLSVL.

This rearrangement joins TRBV29-1 to TRBJ1-2; D might be TRBD1 (5 bases). The CDR3 has 16 residues. Germline values: CDR1 SQVTM, CDR2 ANQGSEA. Trimming stripped 3 bases from V and 0 bases from J, with 17 bases between. This CDR3 is CSVDIAAGITNYGYTF. The CDR3 nucleotides are TGCAGCGTTGATATCGCAGCAGGGATAACTAACTATGGCTACACCTTC.

This clone was seen just once. The gene calls are TRBV5-4 and TRBJ2-5; D remains unclear. There are 14 residues in the CDR3. Germline V gene sequence: CDR1 SGHNT, CDR2 YYREEE (reference sequence). The V end lost 3 bases, the J end lost 7 bases, and 16 bases lay between the germline ends. The CDR3 nucleotides read TGTGCCAGCAGCTCAACCCTAGAATTGGCGACCCAGTACTTC. Protein product: CASSSTLELATQYF.

The V and J genes are TRBV27 and TRBJ2-4; D is perhaps TRBD2 (7 bases). V was clipped by 6 bases and J by 2 bases, with 11 bases between them. The CDR3 runs to 14 residues. Germline CDR1 reads MNHEY; CDR2 reads SMNVEV (reference sequence). CDR3 amino acids: CASSLGGPKNIQYF. Here the CDR3 DNA reads TGTGCCAGCAGCCTGGGGGGGCCCAAAAACATTCAGTACTTC.

CDR3 nucleotides: TGTGCCAGCAGTGCGGACAGTTACGAGCAGTACTTC. Amino acid sequence: CASSADSYEQYF. V is TRBV2 and J is TRBJ2-7; D may be TRBD1 (6 bases). CDR1 and CDR2 from the germline V gene are SNHLY and FYNNEI. V was trimmed by 4 bases and J by 4 bases, leaving 8 bases between them. This CDR3 is built from 12 residues.